The next 15 T cell receptor beta chains were all read from a single sample in a study of T-cell memory formation after mild COVID-19. TCRdb reanalysed the 5' RACE reads using MiXCR and keeps one entry per CDR3 protein. The profile shows 450,000 to 650,000 distinct CDR3 sequences, 20% to 25% of them singletons. The sequenced material came from PBMCs or a T cell subset sorted from them (not recorded which). The receptors derive from an adult woman who had mild COVID-19 (a few samples of this study predate the infection). Cell type and time point are not known.

This clonotype was counted only a few times. The chain couples TRBV7-9 to TRBJ2-3, with 10 bases aligning to TRBD2. The CDR3 totals 16 residues. Germline V gene data show CDR1 as SEHNR and CDR2 as FQNEAQ (reference sequence). Unmatched junction bases numbered 8, after V lost 2 bases and J lost 6 bases. CDR3 sequence: CASSLPSAGGPDTQYF. CDR3 DNA sequence: TGTGCCAGCAGCTTACCCTCAGCGGGAGGGCCGGATACGCAGTATTTT.

The chain employs TRBV6-2 or TRBV6-3 and TRBJ2-3, with D uncertain. The CDR3 has 10 amino acids. V lost 0 bases to trimming and J lost 12 bases, with 4 bases between them. Germline V CDR1 and CDR2: MNHEY, SVGEGT. The DNA for the CDR3 is TGTGCCAGCAGTTACTCGTCCCAGTATTTT. Its translation: CASSYSSQYF.

This clonotype was seen more than once but under ten times. The chain combines TRBV5-5 with TRBJ1-2; no definite D call. The CDR3 extends over 13 amino acids. Trimming removed 4 bases from V and 4 bases from J, with 11 bases in between. The germline gives CDR1 SGHKS, CDR2 YYEKEE (reference sequence). CDR3 sequence reads: CASSPLELYGYTF. In nucleotides, the CDR3 is TGTGCCAGCAGCCCTCTAGAGCTCTATGGCTACACCTTC.

In its sample, this clonotype was seen a few times. The chain links TRBV27 to TRBJ2-7; D not resolved. The CDR3 consists of 14 residues. With 5 bases removed from V and 4 bases from J, the gap between germline ends came to 15 bases. The V gene's germline CDR1 is MNHEY and CDR2 SMNVEV (reference sequence). CDR3 protein: CASSTNGPPYEQYF. CDR3 coding DNA: TGTGCCAGCAGTACCAACGGACCCCCTTACGAGCAGTACTTC.

This clonotype was seen only a few times. The chain joins TRBV9 to TRBJ2-2; no clear D gene. Trimming shortened V by 4 bases and J by 3 bases, and 10 bases separated the two germline ends. The CDR3 has 14 amino acids. Per the germline V gene, CDR1 is SGDLS and CDR2 is YYNGEE. CDR3 amino acids: CASSPSGDTGELFF. The CDR3 DNA is TGTGCCAGCAGCCCCTCCGGAGACACCGGGGAGCTGTTTTTT.

This sequence joins TRBV18 and TRBJ2-7; D is unresolved. Trimming removed 3 bases from V and 6 bases from J, with 15 bases in between. Germline V gives CDR1 KGHSH, CDR2 LQKENI. CDR3 size: 14 residues. CDR3 region: CASSPVVTSGEQYF. The CDR3 DNA reads as TGTGCCAGCTCACCGGTTGTCACCTCCGGCGAGCAGTACTTC.

The chain couples TRBV12-3 or TRBV12-4 to TRBJ2-7; 7 bases line up with TRBD2. The V segment lost 5 bases and the J segment 0 bases; nucleotides outside the gene matches: 13. The CDR3 length is 17 residues. In DNA form, the CDR3 reads TGTGCCAGCAGTCCCGGACCAGCGGGGTCCAGCTCCTACGAGCAGTACTTC. Its protein is CASSPGPAGSSSYEQYF.

This clonotype was found many times. The chain couples TRBV11-2 to TRBJ1-6, with D tentatively TRBD1 (5 bases). Trimming left V 1 base short and J 10 bases short, with 11 bases between. The CDR3 is made up of 14 amino acids. Germline V gene sequence: CDR1 SGHAT, CDR2 FQNNGV. The DNA for the CDR3 is TGTGCCAGCAGCTTAGGTGGGGGGAAGTCACCCCTCCACTTT. Protein sequence: CASSLGGGKSPLHF. Full variable domain (rest looked up from reference TRBV11-2 and TRBJ1-6): EAGVAQSPRYKIIEKRQSVAFWCNPISGHATLYWYQQILGQGPKLLIQFQNNGVVDDSQLPKDRFSAERLKGVDSTLKIQPAKLEDSAVYLCASSLGGGKSPLHFGNGTRLTVT.

This clonotype has a handful of counts. This sequence joins TRBV7-3 and TRBJ2-2, with D tentatively TRBD2 (7 bases). Trimming pared 5 bases from V and 0 bases from J, leaving 13 bases between. There are 16 residues in the CDR3. Germline loops: CDR1 SGHTA, CDR2 FQGTGA. As DNA, the CDR3 is TGTGCCAGCAGCGCCCCGGGGGGCACGAACACCGGGGAGCTGTTTTTT. Amino acids: CASSAPGGTNTGELFF. Complete variable domain (other parts from reference TRBV7-3 and TRBJ2-2): GAGVSQTPSNKVTEKGKYVELRCDPISGHTALYWYRQSLGQGPEFLIYFQGTGAADDSGLPNDRFFAVRPEGSVSTLKIQRTERGDSAVYLCASSAPGGTNTGELFFGEGSRLTVL.

This clonotype was seen at least ten times. The CDR3 reads CASSPLAGASTGELFF. CDR3 sequence (DNA): TGTGCCAGCAGTCCATTAGCGGGAGCAAGTACCGGGGAGCTGTTTTTT. This chain links TRBV27 with TRBJ2-2, with TRBD2 matching 9 bases. The germline V gene has CDR1 MNHEY and CDR2 SMNVEV (reference sequence). With 5 bases clipped from V and 5 bases from J, the junction kept 9 bases outside the gene matches. There are 16 residues in the CDR3.

This clonotype was picked up a small number of times. In nucleotides, the CDR3 is TGTGCCAGCTCACTTCTCCAACCCGGGACTAGCTCCTACGAGCAGTACTTC. Translating it yields CASSLLQPGTSSYEQYF. The rearrangement joins TRBV18 to TRBJ2-7; 8 bases agree with TRBD2. CDR1 is KGHSH and CDR2 is LQKENI in the germline V gene. The CDR3 is 17 residues long. Trimming at V came to 4 bases and at J to 0 bases, leaving 11 bases not matched to a gene.

The genes are TRBV20-1 and TRBJ2-7; TRBD1 agrees at 9 bases. Germline CDR1 and CDR2: DFQATT and SNEGSKA (reference sequence). V trimming: 5 bases; J trimming: 3 bases; junction bases outside the gene matches: 5. CDR3 length equals 13 residues. The CDR3 sequence: CSALPGQGYEQYF. The CDR3 bases are TGCAGTGCTCTCCCGGGACAGGGCTACGAGCAGTACTTC.

The V gene is TRBV5-6, the J gene TRBJ2-5, with D uncertain. This CDR3 comprises 15 residues. With 0 bases removed from V and 1 base from J, the gap between germline ends came to 10 bases. Germline assignment: CDR1 SGHDT and CDR2 YYEEEE. CDR3 amino acids: CASSLGLRPQETQYF. CDR3 nucleotides: TGTGCCAGCAGCTTGGGGCTGAGACCCCAAGAGACCCAGTACTTC.

This clonotype appeared a few times. The chain combines TRBV5-1 with TRBJ1-5, with no clear D. Trimming removed 0 bases at V and 6 bases at J, with 16 bases between. Germline loops: CDR1 SGHRS, CDR2 YFSETQ. This CDR3 has 16 residues. The CDR3 loop reads CASSLGPTGIGQPQHF. The CDR3 DNA follows: TGCGCCAGCAGCTTGGGTCCGACGGGGATCGGTCAGCCCCAGCATTTT.

This chain connects TRBV28 to TRBJ1-6; 9 bases align to TRBD1. Germline CDR1 reads MDHEN; CDR2 reads SYDVKM. This CDR3 spans 16 amino acids. J lost 6 bases, V lost 1 base, and 4 bases had no gene match. CDR3 loop: CASSLLGTGINSPLHF. The DNA of the CDR3 is TGTGCCAGCAGTTTATTGGGGACAGGGATTAATTCACCCCTCCACTTT.